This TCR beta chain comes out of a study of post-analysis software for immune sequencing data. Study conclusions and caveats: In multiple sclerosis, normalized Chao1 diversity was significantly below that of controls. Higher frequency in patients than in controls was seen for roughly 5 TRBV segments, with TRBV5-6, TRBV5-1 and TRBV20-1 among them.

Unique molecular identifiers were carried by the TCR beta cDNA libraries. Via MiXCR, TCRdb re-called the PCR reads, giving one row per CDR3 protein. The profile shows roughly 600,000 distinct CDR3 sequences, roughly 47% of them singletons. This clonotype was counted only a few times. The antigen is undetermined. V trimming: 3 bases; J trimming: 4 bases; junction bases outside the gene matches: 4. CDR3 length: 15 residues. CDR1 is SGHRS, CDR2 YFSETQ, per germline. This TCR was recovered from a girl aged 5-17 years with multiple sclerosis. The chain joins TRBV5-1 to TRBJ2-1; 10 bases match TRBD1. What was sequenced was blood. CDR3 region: CASSYRDRGYNEQFF. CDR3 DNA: TGCGCCAGCAGCTACCGGGACAGGGGTTACAATGAGCAGTTCTTC.